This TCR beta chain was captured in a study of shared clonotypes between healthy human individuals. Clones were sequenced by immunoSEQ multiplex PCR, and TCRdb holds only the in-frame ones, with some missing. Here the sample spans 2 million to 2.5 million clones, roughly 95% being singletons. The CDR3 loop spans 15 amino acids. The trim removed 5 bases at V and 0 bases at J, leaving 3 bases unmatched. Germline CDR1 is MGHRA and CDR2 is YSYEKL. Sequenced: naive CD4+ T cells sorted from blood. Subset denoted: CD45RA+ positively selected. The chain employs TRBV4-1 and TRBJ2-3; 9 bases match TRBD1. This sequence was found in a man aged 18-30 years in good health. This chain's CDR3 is CASSYGQGSTDTQYF. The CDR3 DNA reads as TGCGCCAGCAGCTACGGACAGGGGAGCACAGATACGCAGTATTTT.